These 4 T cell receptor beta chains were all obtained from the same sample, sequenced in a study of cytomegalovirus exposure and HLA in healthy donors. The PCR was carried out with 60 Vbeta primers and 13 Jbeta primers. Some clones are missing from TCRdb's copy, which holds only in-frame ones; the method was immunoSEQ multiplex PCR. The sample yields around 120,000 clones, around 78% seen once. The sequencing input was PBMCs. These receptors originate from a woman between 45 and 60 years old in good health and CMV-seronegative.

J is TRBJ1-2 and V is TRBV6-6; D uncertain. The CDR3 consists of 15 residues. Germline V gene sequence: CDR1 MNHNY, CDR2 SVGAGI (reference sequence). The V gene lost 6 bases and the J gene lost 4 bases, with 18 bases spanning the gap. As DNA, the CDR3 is TGTGCCAGCAGCAGTCGACGGTACCGCGGCTATGGCTACACCTTC. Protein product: CASSSRRYRGYGYTF.

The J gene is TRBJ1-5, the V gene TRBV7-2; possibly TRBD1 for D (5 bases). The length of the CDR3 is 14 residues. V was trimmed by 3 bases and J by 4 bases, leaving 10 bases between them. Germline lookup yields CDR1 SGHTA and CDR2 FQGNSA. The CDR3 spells CASSLGLQNQPQHF. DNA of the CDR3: TGTGCCAGCAGCTTGGGACTGCAAAATCAGCCCCAGCATTTT.

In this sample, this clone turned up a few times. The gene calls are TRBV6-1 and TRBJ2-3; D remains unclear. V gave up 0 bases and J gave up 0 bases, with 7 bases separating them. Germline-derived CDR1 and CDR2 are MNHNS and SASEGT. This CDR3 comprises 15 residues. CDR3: CASSEAPRSTDTQYF. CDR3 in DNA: TGTGCCAGCAGTGAAGCTCCTAGAAGCACAGATACGCAGTATTTT.

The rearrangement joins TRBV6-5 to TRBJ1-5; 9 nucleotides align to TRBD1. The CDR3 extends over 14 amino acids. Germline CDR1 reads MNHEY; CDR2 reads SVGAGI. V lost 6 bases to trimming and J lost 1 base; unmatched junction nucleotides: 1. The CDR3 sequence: CASRGTGSNQPQHF. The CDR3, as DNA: TGTGCCAGCAGAGGGACAGGGAGCAATCAGCCCCAGCATTTT.